This T cell receptor beta chain was observed in a study of shared clonotypes between healthy human individuals. Whole-study context: Each donor contributed plates that comprised three CD4 naive, three CD4 memory, two CD8 naive and one CD8 memory.

Both subsets, CD45RA+ naive and CD45RA-negative memory, were split from the CD4+ cells. The table lists this clone with a count of one. Antigen unknown. Overall study findings and caveats: Researchers found naive subsets generally carried larger estimated richness than memory subsets. An anticipated effect of sequencing depth on clonotype sharing among donors was recognized.

The assay was immunoSEQ multiplex PCR, and TCRdb's table has in-frame clones only and misses some. This table has roughly 500,000 clones, roughly 95% appearing once. Trimming removed 0 bases at V and 6 bases at J, with 18 bases between. The CDR3 runs 16 residues. Germline CDR1 is SGHTA and CDR2 is FQGNSA. The sequence was collected from a woman aged 30 to 39 in good health. The V gene is TRBV7-2, the J gene TRBJ2-7; no clear D gene. Sequencing was done on a sample of naive CD4+ T cells sorted from blood. Subset: CD45RA+ positively selected. CDR3 loop: CASSLATRRHRPEQYF. CDR3 bases: TGTGCCAGCAGCTTAGCGACTCGCAGACACCGTCCCGAGCAGTACTTC.